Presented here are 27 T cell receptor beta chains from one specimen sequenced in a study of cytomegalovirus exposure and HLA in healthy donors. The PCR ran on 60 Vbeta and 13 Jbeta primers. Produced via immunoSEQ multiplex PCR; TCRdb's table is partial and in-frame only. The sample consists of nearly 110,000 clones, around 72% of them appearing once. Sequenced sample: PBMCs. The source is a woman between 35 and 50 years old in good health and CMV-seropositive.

CDR3: CASSLGQGGTDTQYF. CDR3 coding DNA: TGTGCCAGCAGCTTGGGACAGGGTGGCACAGATACGCAGTATTTT. V usage is TRBV5-6 and J usage is TRBJ2-3, with 7 bases fitting TRBD1. Germline trimming cut 0 bases from V and 1 base from J; bases unmatched to any gene: 2. CDR1 SGHDT and CDR2 YYEEEE come from the germline V gene. The CDR3 has 15 amino acids.

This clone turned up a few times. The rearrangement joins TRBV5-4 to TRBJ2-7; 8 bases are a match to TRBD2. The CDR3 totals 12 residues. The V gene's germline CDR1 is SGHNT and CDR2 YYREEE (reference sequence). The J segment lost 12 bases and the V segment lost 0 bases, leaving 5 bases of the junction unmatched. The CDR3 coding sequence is TGTGCCAGCAGCTTGGAAACGGGGGGGACGTACTTC. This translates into CASSLETGGTYF.

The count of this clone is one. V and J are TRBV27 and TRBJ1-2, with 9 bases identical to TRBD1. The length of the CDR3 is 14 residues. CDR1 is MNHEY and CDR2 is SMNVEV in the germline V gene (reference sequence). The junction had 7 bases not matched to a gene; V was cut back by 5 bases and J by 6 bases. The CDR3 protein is CASSRDRAVHGYTF. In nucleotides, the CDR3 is TGTGCCAGCAGTCGGGACAGGGCGGTTCATGGCTACACCTTC.

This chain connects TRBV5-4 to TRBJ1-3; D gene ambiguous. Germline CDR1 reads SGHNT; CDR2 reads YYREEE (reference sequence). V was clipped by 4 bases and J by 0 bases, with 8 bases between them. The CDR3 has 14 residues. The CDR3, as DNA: TGTGCCAGCAGCCTATCCAACTCTGGAAACACCATATATTTT. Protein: CASSLSNSGNTIYF.

DNA of the CDR3: TGCGCCAGCAGCAGGACAGGGGGCGGTTCACCCCTCCACTTT. It encodes CASSRTGGGSPLHF. The chain is built from TRBV4-3 and TRBJ1-6; 11 bases map to TRBD1. This CDR3 comprises 14 residues. The V and J ends lost 5 bases and 9 bases, in that order; junction bases with no gene match: 3. Germline V CDR1 and CDR2: LGHNA, YSLEER.

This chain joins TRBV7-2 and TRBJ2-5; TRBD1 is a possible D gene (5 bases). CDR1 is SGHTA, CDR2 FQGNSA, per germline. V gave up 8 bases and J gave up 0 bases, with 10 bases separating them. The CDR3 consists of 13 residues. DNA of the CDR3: TGTGCCAGCGGCGGACACAACCAAGAGACCCAGTACTTC. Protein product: CASGGHNQETQYF.

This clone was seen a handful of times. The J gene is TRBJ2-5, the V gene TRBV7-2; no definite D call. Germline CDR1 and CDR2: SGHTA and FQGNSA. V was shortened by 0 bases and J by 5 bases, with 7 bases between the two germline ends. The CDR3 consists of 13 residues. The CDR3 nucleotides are TGTGCCAGCAGCTTAGCCCCGTTGGAGACCCAGTACTTC. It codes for CASSLAPLETQYF.

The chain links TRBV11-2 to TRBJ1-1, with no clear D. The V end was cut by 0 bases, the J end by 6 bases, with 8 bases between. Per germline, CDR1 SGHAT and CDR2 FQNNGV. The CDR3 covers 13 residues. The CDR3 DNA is TGTGCCAGCAGCTTAGAAGCAGGTGCTGAAGCTTTCTTT. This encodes CASSLEAGAEAFF. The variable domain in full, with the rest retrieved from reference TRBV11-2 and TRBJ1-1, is EAGVAQSPRYKIIEKRQSVAFWCNPISGHATLYWYQQILGQGPKLLIQFQNNGVVDDSQLPKDRFSAERLKGVDSTLKIQPAKLEDSAVYLCASSLEAGAEAFFGQGTRLTVV.

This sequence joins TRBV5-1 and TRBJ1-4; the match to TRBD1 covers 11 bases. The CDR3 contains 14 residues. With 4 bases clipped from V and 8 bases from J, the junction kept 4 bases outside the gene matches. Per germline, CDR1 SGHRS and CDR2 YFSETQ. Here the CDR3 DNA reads TGCGCCAGCAGCCTGGGACAGGGGGGAGAAAAACTGTTTTTT. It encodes CASSLGQGGEKLFF.

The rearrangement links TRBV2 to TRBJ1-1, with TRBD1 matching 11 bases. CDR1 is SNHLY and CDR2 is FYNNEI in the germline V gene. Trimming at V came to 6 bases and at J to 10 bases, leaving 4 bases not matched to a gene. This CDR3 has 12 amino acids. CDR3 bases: TGTGCCAGCAGAGGACAGGGGGCGGGAGCTTTCTTT. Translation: CASRGQGAGAFF.

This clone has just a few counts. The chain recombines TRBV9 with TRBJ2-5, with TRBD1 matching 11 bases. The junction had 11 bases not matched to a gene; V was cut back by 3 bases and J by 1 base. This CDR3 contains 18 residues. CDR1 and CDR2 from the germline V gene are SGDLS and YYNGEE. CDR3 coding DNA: TGTGCCAGCAGCGCGACCTGGGACAGGGGGGCTTCCCAAGAGACCCAGTACTTC. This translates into CASSATWDRGASQETQYF.

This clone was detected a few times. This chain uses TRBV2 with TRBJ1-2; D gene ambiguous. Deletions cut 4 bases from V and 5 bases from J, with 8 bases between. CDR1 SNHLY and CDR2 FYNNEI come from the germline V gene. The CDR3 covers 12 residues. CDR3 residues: CASSGFGYGYTF. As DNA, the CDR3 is TGTGCCAGCAGTGGGTTCGGGTATGGCTACACCTTC.

CDR3 residues: CASSGQRRDTQYF. CDR3 DNA: TGTGCCAGTAGTGGACAGCGGAGAGATACGCAGTATTTT. V gene TRBV19 combines with J gene TRBJ2-3, with D possibly matching TRBD1 (6 bases). The germline V gene encodes CDR1 LNHDA and CDR2 SQIVND (reference sequence). V lost 5 bases and J 5 bases, leaving 11 bases between the germline ends. The CDR3 is made up of 13 amino acids.

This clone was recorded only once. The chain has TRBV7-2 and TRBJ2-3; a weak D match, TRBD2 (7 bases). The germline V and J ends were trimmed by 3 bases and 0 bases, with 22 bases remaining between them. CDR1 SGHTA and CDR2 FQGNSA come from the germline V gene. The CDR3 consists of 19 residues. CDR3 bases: TGTGCCAGCAGCTTGGGGGGGCCTTTTGGGTACATTAGCACAGATACGCAGTATTTT. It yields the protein CASSLGGPFGYISTDTQYF.

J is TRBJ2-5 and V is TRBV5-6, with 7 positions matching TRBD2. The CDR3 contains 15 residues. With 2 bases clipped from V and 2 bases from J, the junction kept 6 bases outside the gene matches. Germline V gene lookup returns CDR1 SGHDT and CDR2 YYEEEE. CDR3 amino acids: CASSFRTRRQETQYF. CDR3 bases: TGTGCCAGCAGCTTTCGGACTAGGCGGCAAGAGACCCAGTACTTC.

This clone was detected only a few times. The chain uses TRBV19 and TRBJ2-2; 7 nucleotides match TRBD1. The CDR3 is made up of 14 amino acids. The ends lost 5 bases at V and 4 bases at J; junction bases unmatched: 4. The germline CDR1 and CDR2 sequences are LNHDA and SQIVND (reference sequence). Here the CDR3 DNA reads TGTGCCAGTAGTCCCCAGGGGGTCACCGGGGAGCTGTTTTTT. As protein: CASSPQGVTGELFF.

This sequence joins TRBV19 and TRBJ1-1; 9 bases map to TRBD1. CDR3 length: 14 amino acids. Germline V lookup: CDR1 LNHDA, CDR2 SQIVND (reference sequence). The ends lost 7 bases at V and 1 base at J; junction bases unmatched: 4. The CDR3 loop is CASTKGQGNTEAFF. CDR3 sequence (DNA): TGTGCCAGTACCAAGGGACAGGGGAACACTGAAGCTTTCTTT.

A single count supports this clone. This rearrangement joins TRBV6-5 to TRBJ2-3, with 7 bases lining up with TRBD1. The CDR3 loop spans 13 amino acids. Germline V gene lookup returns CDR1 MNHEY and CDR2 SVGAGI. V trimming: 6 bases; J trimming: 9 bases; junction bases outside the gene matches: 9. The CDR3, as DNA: TGTGCCAGCAGACGGGGACAGTTAGGAACGCAGTATTTT. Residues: CASRRGQLGTQYF.

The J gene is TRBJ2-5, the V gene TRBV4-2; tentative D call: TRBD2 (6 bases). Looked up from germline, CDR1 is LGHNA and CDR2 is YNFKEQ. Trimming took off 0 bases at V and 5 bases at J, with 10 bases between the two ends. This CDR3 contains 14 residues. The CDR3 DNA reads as TGTGCCAGCAGCCAAGAAGGCGGGGAGGAGACCCAGTACTTC. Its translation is CASSQEGGEETQYF.

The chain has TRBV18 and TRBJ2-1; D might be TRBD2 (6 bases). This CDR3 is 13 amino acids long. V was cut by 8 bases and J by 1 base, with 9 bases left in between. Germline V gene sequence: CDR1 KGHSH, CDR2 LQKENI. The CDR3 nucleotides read TGTGCCAGCCAACTAGCTTCCTACAATGAGCAGTTCTTC. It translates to CASQLASYNEQFF.

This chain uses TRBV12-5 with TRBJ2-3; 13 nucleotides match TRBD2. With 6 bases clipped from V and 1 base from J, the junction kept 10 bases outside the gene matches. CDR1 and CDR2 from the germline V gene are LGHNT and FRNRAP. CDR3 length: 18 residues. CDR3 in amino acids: CASGPGTSGARGTDTQYF. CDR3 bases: TGTGCTAGTGGACCTGGGACTAGCGGGGCACGGGGCACAGATACGCAGTATTTT. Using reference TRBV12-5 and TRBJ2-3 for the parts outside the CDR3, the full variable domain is DARVTQTPRHKVTEMGQEVTMRCQPILGHNTVFWYRQTMMQGLELLAYFRNRAPLDDSGMPKDRFSAEMPDATLATLKIQPSEPRDSAVYFCASGPGTSGARGTDTQYFGPGTRLTVL.

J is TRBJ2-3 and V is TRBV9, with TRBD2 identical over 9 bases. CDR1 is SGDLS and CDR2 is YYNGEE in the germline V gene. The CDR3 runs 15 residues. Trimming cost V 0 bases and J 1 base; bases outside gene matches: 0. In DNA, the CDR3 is TGTGCCAGCAGCGTAGGGACTAGCGGCACAGATACGCAGTATTTT. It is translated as CASSVGTSGTDTQYF.

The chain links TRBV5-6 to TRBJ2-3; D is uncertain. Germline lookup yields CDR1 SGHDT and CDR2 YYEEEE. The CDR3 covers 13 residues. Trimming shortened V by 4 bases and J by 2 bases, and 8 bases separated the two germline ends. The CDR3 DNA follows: TGTGCCAGCAGCCCTAGTGCCACAGATACGCAGTATTTT. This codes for CASSPSATDTQYF.

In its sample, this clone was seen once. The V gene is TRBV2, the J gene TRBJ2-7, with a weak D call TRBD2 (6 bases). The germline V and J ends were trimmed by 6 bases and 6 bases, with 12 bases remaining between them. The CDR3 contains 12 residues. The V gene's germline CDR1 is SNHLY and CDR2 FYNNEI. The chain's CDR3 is CASREEGFEQYF. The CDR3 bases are TGTGCCAGCAGGGAGGAGGGATTCGAGCAGTACTTC.

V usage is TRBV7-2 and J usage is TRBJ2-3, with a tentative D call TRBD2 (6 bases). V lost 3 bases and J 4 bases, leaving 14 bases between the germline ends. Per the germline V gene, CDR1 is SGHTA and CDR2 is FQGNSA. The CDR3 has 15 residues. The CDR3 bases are TGTGCCAGCAGCTTTAACTCGGGGGTTCCAGATACGCAGTATTTT. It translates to CASSFNSGVPDTQYF.

The CDR3 reads CASSSRGQGDEQFF. The CDR3, as DNA: TGTGCCAGCAGCTCCCGCGGACAGGGGGATGAGCAGTTCTTC. The chain recombines TRBV21-1 with TRBJ2-1; the D call TRBD1 from the table was never checked on the DNA. TRBV21-1 is a pseudogene segment. The CDR3 loop spans 14 amino acids.

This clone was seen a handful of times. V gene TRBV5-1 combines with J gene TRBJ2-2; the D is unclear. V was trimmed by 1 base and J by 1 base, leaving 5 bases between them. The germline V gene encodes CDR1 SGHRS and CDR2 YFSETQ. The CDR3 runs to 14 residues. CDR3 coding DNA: TGCGCCAGCAGCTTGTCGGGGAACACCGGGGAGCTGTTTTTT. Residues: CASSLSGNTGELFF.